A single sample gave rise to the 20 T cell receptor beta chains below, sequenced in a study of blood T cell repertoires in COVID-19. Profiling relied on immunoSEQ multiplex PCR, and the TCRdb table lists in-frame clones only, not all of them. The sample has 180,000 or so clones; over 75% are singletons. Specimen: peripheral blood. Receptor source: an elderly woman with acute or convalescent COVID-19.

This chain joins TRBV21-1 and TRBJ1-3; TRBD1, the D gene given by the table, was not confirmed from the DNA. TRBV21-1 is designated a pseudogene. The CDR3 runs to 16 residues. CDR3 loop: CASSKSKGAFGNTIYF. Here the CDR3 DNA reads TGTGCCAGCAGCAAGTCGAAGGGGGCGTTTGGAAACACCATATATTTT.

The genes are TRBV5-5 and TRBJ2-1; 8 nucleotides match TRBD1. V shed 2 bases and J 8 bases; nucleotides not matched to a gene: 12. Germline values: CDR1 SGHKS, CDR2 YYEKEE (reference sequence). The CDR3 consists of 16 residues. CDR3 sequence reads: CASSLTRQGFSYEQFF. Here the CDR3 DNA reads TGTGCCAGCAGCTTAACTCGACAGGGGTTTTCCTATGAGCAGTTCTTC.

The CDR3 DNA reads TGCGCCAGCACCTGGGGGGGATCGGCAACTAATGAAAAACTGTTTTTT. The encoded protein is CASTWGGSATNEKLFF. V usage is TRBV5-1 and J usage is TRBJ1-4, with a weak D call TRBD1 (5 bases). Trimming took off 6 bases at V and 0 bases at J, with 15 bases between the two ends. This CDR3 has 16 amino acids. Germline CDR1 SGHRS, CDR2 YFSETQ.

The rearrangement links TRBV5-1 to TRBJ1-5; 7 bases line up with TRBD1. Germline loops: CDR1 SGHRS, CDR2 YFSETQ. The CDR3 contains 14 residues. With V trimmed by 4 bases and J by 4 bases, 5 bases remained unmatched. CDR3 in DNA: TGCGCCAGCAGCCCCCGGGACAGAAATCAGCCCCAGCATTTT. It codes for CASSPRDRNQPQHF.

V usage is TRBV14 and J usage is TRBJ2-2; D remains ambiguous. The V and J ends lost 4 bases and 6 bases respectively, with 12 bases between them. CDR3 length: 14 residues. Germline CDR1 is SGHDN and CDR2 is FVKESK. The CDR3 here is CASSPRLSPGELFF. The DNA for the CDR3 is TGTGCCAGCAGCCCGCGTCTTAGCCCCGGGGAGCTGTTTTTT.

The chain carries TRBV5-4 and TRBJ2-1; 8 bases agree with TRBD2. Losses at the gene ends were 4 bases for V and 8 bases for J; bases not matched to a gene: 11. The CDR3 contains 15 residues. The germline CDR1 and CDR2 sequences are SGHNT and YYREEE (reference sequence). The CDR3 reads CASSPGVAGFDEQFF. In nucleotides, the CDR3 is TGTGCCAGCAGCCCCGGGGTAGCGGGATTCGATGAGCAGTTCTTC.

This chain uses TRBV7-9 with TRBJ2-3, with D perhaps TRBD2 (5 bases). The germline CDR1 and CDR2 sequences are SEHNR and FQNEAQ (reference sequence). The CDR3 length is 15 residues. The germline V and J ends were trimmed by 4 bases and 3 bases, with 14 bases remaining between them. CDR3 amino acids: CASSSSGDSTDTQYF. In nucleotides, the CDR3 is TGTGCCAGCAGCTCCTCCGGGGATTCGACAGATACGCAGTATTTT.

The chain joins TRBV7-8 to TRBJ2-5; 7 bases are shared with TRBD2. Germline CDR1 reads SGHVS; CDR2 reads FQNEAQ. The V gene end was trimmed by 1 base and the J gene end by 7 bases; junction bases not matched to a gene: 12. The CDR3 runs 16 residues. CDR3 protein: CASSLGSSGPRGTQYF. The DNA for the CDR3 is TGTGCCAGCAGCTTAGGATCTAGCGGACCCCGGGGGACCCAGTACTTC.

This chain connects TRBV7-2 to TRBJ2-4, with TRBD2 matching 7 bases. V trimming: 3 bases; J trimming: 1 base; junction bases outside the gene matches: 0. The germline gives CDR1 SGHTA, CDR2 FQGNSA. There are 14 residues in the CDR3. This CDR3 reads CASSFGGAKNIQYF. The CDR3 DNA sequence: TGTGCCAGCAGCTTCGGGGGGGCCAAAAACATTCAGTACTTC.

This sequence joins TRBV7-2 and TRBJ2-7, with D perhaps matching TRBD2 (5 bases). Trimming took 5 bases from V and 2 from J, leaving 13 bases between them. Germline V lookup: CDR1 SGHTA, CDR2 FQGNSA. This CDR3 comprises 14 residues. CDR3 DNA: TGTGCCAGCAGCCCTCGGACGGGAACCTACGAGCAGTACTTC. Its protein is CASSPRTGTYEQYF.

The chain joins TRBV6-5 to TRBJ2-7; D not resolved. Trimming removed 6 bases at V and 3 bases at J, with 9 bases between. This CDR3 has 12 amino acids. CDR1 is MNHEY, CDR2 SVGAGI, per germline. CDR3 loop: CASSRNYYEQYF. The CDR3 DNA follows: TGTGCCAGCAGCCGAAACTACTACGAGCAGTACTTC.

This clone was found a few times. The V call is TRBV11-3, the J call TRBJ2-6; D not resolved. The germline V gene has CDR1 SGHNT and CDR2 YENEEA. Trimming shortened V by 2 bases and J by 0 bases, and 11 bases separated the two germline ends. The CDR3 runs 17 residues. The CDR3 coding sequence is TGTGCCAGCAGCTTAAAGGCAAGCGCCTCTGGGGCCAACGTCCTGACTTTC. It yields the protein CASSLKASASGANVLTF. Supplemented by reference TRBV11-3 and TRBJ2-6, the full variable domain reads EAGVVQSPRYKIIEKKQPVAFWCNPISGHNTLYWYLQNLGQGPELLIRYENEEAVDDSQLPKDRFSAERLKGVDSTLKIQPAELGDSAVYLCASSLKASASGANVLTFGAGSRLTVL.

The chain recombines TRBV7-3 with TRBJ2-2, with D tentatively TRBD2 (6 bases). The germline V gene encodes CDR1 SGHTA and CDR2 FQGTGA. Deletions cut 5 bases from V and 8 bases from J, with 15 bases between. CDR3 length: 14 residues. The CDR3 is CASSHGTAAGELFF. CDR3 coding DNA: TGTGCCAGCAGCCATGGGACTGCCGCGGGGGAGCTGTTTTTT.

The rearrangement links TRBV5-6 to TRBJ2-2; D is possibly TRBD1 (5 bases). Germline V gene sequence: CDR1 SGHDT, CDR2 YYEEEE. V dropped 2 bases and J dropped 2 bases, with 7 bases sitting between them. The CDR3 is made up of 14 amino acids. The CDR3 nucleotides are TGTGCCAGCAGCTTTCAGGGTAACACCGGGGAGCTGTTTTTT. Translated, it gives CASSFQGNTGELFF.

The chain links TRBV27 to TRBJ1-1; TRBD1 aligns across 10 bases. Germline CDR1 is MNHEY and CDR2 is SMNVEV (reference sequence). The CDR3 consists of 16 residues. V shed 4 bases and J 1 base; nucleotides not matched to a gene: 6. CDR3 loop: CASSWTGGRGNTEAFF. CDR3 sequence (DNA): TGTGCCAGCAGTTGGACAGGGGGGAGAGGGAACACTGAAGCTTTCTTT.

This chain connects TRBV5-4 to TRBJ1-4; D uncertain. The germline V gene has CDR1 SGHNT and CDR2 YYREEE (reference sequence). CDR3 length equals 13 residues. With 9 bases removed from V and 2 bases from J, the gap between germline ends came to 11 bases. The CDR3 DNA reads TGTGCCATACAAAGGGAGACTAATGAAAAACTGTTTTTT. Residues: CAIQRETNEKLFF.

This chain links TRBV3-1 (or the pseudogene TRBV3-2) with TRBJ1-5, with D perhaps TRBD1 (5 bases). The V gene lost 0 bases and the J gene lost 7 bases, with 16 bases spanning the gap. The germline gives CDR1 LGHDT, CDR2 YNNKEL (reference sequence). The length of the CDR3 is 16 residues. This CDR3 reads CASSQDRPGIGQPQHF. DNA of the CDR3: TGTGCCAGCAGCCAAGATCGGCCAGGGATCGGACAGCCCCAGCATTTT.

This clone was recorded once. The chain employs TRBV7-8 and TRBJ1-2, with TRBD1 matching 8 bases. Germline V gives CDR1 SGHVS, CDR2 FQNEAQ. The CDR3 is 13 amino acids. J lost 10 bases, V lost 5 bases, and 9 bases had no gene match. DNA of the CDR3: TGTGCCAGCAGCCATTCCCCACAGGGGGACTACACCTTC. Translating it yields CASSHSPQGDYTF.

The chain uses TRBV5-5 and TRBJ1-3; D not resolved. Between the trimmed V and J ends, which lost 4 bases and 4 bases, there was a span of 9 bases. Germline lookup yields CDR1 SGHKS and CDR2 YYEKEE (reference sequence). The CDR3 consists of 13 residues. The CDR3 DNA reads TGTGCCAGCAGCGAGCGAGTGGGAAACACCATATATTTT. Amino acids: CASSERVGNTIYF. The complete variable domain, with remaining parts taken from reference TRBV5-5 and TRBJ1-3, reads DAGVTQSPTHLIKTRGQQVTLRCSPISGHKSVSWYQQVLGQGPQFIFQYYEKEERGRGNFPDRFSARQFPNYSSELNVNALLLGDSALYLCASSERVGNTIYFGEGSWLTVV.

The CDR3 DNA reads as TGTGCCAGCAGCCCCGGACCGGGACAGGGAGGCGAGCAGTACTTC. Translating it yields CASSPGPGQGGEQYF. The chain employs TRBV9 and TRBJ2-7, with 9 bases identical to TRBD1. The CDR3 spans 15 residues. Germline CDR1 is SGDLS and CDR2 is YYNGEE. Losses at the gene ends were 4 bases for V and 6 bases for J; bases not matched to a gene: 11.